This TCR beta chain is drawn from a study of PD-1 blockade in classical Hodgkin lymphoma. Notes on the study in general: Patients with a complete response exhibited baseline diversity comparable to newly diagnosed patients. TCR diversity at baseline was reported to be reduced in newly diagnosed patients relative to healthy donors.

The time point here: cycle 4 day 1 (C4D1), after 5 to 7 weeks of nivolumab. Each and every patient relapsed after autologous stem cell transplantation, and patients got differing brentuximab vedotin exposure. The CD4+ T cells used were purified from thawed PBMCs through magnetic negative selection. With regard to this clone: Its antigen is as yet unknown.

The trim removed 2 bases at V and 4 bases at J, leaving 6 bases unmatched. Germline V lookup: CDR1 ENHRY, CDR2 SYGVKD. CDR3 length: 16 residues. Produced via immunoSEQ multiplex PCR; TCRdb's table is partial and in-frame only. The sample lists roughly 30,000 clones, about 86% seen once, with about 0.85% in the top ten. This chain joins TRBV10-3 and TRBJ2-2; 8 bases agree with TRBD1. This TCR derives from a human donor with classical Hodgkin lymphoma. The specimen was CD4+ T cells from blood, collected before the fourth cycle of nivolumab. The CDR3 DNA reads as TGTGCCATCAGTGAGGCGGACAGGGCGGGCACCGGGGAGCTGTTTTTT. Protein sequence: CAISEADRAGTGELFF.